Below are 5 T cell receptor beta chains sequenced from a single sample in a study of blood T cell repertoires in COVID-19. Repertoires were generated with immunoSEQ multiplex PCR, while TCRdb's copy carries only in-frame clones and drops some. The profile shows about 300,000 clones, approximately 90% of them singletons. Input material: peripheral blood. The receptor source for this set is a woman between 25 and 40 years old with COVID-19, enrolled during active disease.

The V call is TRBV28, the J call TRBJ2-1; 16 bases agree with TRBD2. Germline CDR1 reads MDHEN; CDR2 reads SYDVKM. The V gene end was trimmed by 7 bases and the J gene end by 8 bases; junction bases not matched to a gene: 5. The CDR3 runs to 15 residues. Written as DNA, the CDR3 is TGTGCCAGCACCATCGGGACTAGCGGGAGGGATGAGCAGTTCTTC. Encoded protein: CASTIGTSGRDEQFF.

V gene TRBV20-1 combines with J gene TRBJ1-2; D not resolved. The CDR3 covers 11 residues. V was clipped by 7 bases and J by 6 bases, with 12 bases between them. Looked up from germline, CDR1 is DFQATT and CDR2 is SNEGSKA (reference sequence). CDR3 DNA sequence: TGCAGTGGCGCCCATGCAAATGGCTACACCTTC. Its protein is CSGAHANGYTF.

V is TRBV7-9 and J is TRBJ2-7; 9 bases match TRBD1. Trimming cost V 4 bases and J 2 bases; bases outside gene matches: 3. Germline CDR1 is SEHNR and CDR2 is FQNEAQ (reference sequence). The CDR3 loop spans 14 amino acids. Here the CDR3 reads CASSSTGGAYEQYF. The CDR3 DNA reads TGTGCCAGCAGCTCTACAGGGGGCGCCTACGAGCAGTACTTC.

This chain joins TRBV2 and TRBJ2-5; D ambiguous. Deletions cut 4 bases from V and 1 base from J, with 7 bases between. Germline V gives CDR1 SNHLY, CDR2 FYNNEI. There are 13 residues in the CDR3. The CDR3 DNA sequence: TGTGCCAGCAGTGTGCAGTTCCAAGAGACCCAGTACTTC. Its protein product is CASSVQFQETQYF.

This chain uses TRBV5-1 with TRBJ2-5; no firm D call. The germline V gene encodes CDR1 SGHRS and CDR2 YFSETQ. V was trimmed by 4 bases and J by 5 bases, leaving 15 bases between them. The CDR3 is made up of 14 amino acids. Written as DNA, the CDR3 is TGCGCCAGCAGCAGGCCCTCGGGTACGGAGACCCAGTACTTC. This gives the protein CASSRPSGTETQYF.